A selection of T cell receptor beta chains follows, all from one sample in a study of OX40 agonist ivuxolimab in advanced cancers. The repertoire was sequenced with immunoSEQ multiplex PCR; TCRdb's copy has only in-frame clones and lacks some. The data show 65,000 to 85,000 clones, 80% to 95% seen once. Sequencing used CD4+ or CD8+ T cells sorted from blood, obtained in a trial of the OX40 agonist ivuxolimab. These receptors were taken from an adult with an advanced solid tumor such as melanoma, head and neck, liver or kidney cancer. The CDR3 runs from the conserved cysteine through the conserved F or W. The D gene is left open where the match is weak. The size entry is marked missing in some rows and otherwise reads once, few, many or a size class.

TRBD2,TRBV4-1,NA,TRBJ2-3,CASSHPSSGVGDTQYF,TGCGCCAGCAGCCATCCATCTAGCGGGGTAGGGGATACGCAGTATTTT
TRBD2,TRBV6-5,NA,TRBJ2-1,CASSLNLAGDEQFF,TGTGCCAGCAGTCTCAATCTAGCGGGGGATGAGCAGTTCTTC
NA,TRBV2,NA,TRBJ2-1,CASSSSETSYNEQFF,TGTGCCAGCAGTTCTAGCGAGACCTCCTACAATGAGCAGTTCTTC
NA,TRBV4-1,NA,TRBJ2-2,CASSQIQGTGELFF,TGCGCCAGCAGCCAAATTCAGGGCACCGGGGAGCTGTTTTTT
NA,TRBV4-1,NA,TRBJ2-3,CASSQGLAGTDTQYF,TGCGCCAGCAGCCAAGGTTTGGCAGGCACAGATACGCAGTATTTT
TRBD1,TRBV27,NA,TRBJ1-1,CASRDDRVGTEAFF,TGTGCCAGCAGAGATGACAGGGTCGGGACTGAAGCTTTCTTT
NA,TRBV7-9,once,TRBJ2-7,CASSPSTGRRNYEQYF,TGTGCCAGCAGCCCTTCCACAGGGCGGAGGAACTACGAGCAGTACTTC
NA,TRBV7-8,NA,TRBJ1-2,CASSLVPGRDGYTF,TGTGCCAGCAGCTTAGTTCCAGGGAGGGATGGCTACACCTTC
TRBD2,TRBV7-8,NA,TRBJ2-3,CASSFSRLAGHTDTQYF,TGTGCCAGCAGCTTCAGCCGTTTAGCGGGGCACACAGATACGCAGTATTTT
NA,TRBV11-2,NA,TRBJ2-3,CASSLGTDTQYF,TGTGCCAGCAGCTTAGGGACAGATACGCAGTATTTT
TRBD1,TRBV13,NA,TRBJ2-4,CASTVRGWAKNIQYF,TGTGCCAGCACCGTCAGGGGGTGGGCCAAAAACATTCAGTACTTC
TRBD1,TRBV7-8,few,TRBJ1-5,CASSFDRQGAFSNQPQHF,TGTGCCAGCAGCTTCGACCGACAGGGGGCTTTTAGCAATCAGCCCCAGCATTTT
NA,TRBV11-2,NA,TRBJ1-4,CASSFLQGPPQATNEKLFF,TGTGCCAGCAGCTTCCTACAGGGTCCTCCCCAAGCAACTAATGAAAAACTGTTTTTT
TRBD1,TRBV29-1,NA,TRBJ1-5,CSAVQGGGNQPQHF,TGCAGCGCGGTACAGGGGGGCGGCAATCAGCCCCAGCATTTT
NA,TRBV29-1,NA,TRBJ2-7,CSVAGAGIGVGFYEQYF,TGCAGCGTTGCTGGGGCAGGGATTGGGGTCGGATTTTACGAGCAGTACTTC
TRBD1,TRBV5-8,NA,TRBJ2-5,CASSGSGTGLETQYF,TGTGCCAGCAGCGGCTCCGGGACAGGGTTAGAGACCCAGTACTTC
NA,TRBV4-1,few,TRBJ2-3,CASSMNRDTQYF,TGCGCCAGCAGCATGAATAGAGATACGCAGTATTTT
NA,TRBV19,NA,TRBJ1-2,CASSNHPRQEGYTF,TGTGCCAGTAGTAACCACCCTCGACAGGAAGGCTACACCTTC
TRBD1,TRBV2,NA,TRBJ1-1,CATQGAGTEAFF,TGTGCCACCCAGGGGGCGGGGACTGAAGCTTTCTTT
TRBD1,TRBV19,NA,TRBJ1-2,CATWTGYGYTF,TGTGCCACCTGGACAGGCTATGGCTACACCTTC
TRBD1,TRBV7-9,NA,TRBJ1-3,CASSYRTGSGNTIYF,TGTGCCAGCAGCTACCGGACAGGCTCTGGAAACACCATATATTTT
NA,TRBV5-4,NA,TRBJ2-3,CASKLGIGDTQYF,TGTGCCAGCAAGCTGGGGATAGGAGATACGCAGTATTTT
NA,TRBV13,NA,TRBJ2-7,CASSWYDAYEQYF,TGTGCCAGCAGCTGGTACGATGCCTACGAGCAGTACTTC
TRBD2,TRBV5-6,NA,TRBJ2-5,CASSTYNERWEGWETQYF,TGTGCCAGCAGCACATACAACGAACGATGGGAGGGTTGGGAGACCCAGTACTTC
TRBD1,TRBV7-9,NA,TRBJ2-1,CASSLGQGLYNEQFF,TGTGCCAGCAGCTTGGGACAGGGGCTCTACAATGAGCAGTTCTTC
NA,TRBV6-1,NA,TRBJ1-1,CASREGPGTEAFF,TGTGCCAGCAGAGAGGGCCCGGGCACTGAAGCTTTCTTT
NA,TRBV30,NA,TRBJ1-1,CAWSVERGKETEAFF,TGTGCCTGGAGCGTAGAGCGGGGTAAAGAAACTGAAGCTTTCTTT
TRBD2,TRBV11-2,NA,TRBJ2-3,CASSLWIAGDTDTQYF,TGTGCCAGCAGCTTATGGATAGCGGGGGACACAGATACGCAGTATTTT
TRBD1,TRBV12-5,NA,TRBJ1-2,CASGLARGDGYTF,TGTGCTAGTGGTTTGGCCAGGGGGGATGGCTACACCTTC
NA,TRBV9,NA,TRBJ1-5,CASSVGGDTGNQPQHF,TGTGCCAGCAGCGTAGGTGGGGACACCGGCAATCAGCCCCAGCATTTT
NA,TRBV27,NA,TRBJ1-5,CASSLSRGLGQPQHF,TGTGCCAGCAGTTTATCGCGGGGGCTTGGGCAGCCCCAGCATTTT
TRBD1,TRBV14,NA,TRBJ2-5,CASSQAGGLLQETQYF,TGTGCCAGCAGCCAAGCAGGGGGCCTACTCCAAGAGACCCAGTACTTC
TRBD2,TRBV19,few,TRBJ2-7,CASSPTSGVYYEQYF,TGTGCCAGTAGTCCCACTAGCGGGGTCTACTACGAGCAGTACTTC
TRBD1,TRBV7-9,NA,TRBJ2-7,CASSLEGTATYEQYF,TGTGCCAGCAGCTTAGAGGGGACAGCGACCTACGAGCAGTACTTC
TRBD1,TRBV19,NA,TRBJ1-2,CASTDRGGYGYTF,TGTGCCAGTACCGACAGGGGAGGCTATGGCTACACCTTC
TRBD1,TRBV9,NA,TRBJ1-3,CASSDGTGGGDTIYF,TGTGCCAGCAGCGATGGGACAGGTGGGGGGGACACCATATATTTT
NA,TRBV7-3,NA,TRBJ1-6,CASSFGPNSPLHF,TGTGCCAGCAGCTTTGGGCCGAATTCACCCCTCCACTTT
TRBD1,TRBV7-9,once,TRBJ2-7,CASSGIGTGPYEQYF,TGTGCCAGCAGCGGGATCGGGACAGGCCCCTACGAGCAGTACTTC
TRBD1,TRBV7-9,NA,TRBJ1-4,CASSPDREGTNEKLFF,TGTGCCAGCAGCCCCGACAGGGAAGGCACTAATGAAAAACTGTTTTTT
NA,TRBV27,NA,TRBJ2-2,CASSLLGSDGELFF,TGTGCCAGCAGTTTATTGGGTTCTGACGGGGAGCTGTTTTTT
TRBD1,TRBV5-1,NA,TRBJ2-7,CASSLFVGGWYEQYF,TGCGCCAGCAGCTTGTTCGTAGGGGGCTGGTACGAGCAGTACTTC
NA,TRBV14,NA,TRBJ1-2,CASSPYISGGGYTF,TGTGCCAGCAGCCCGTATATAAGCGGGGGAGGCTACACCTTC
TRBD2,TRBV6-5,NA,TRBJ2-7,CASSPSPGLHYEQYF,TGTGCCAGCAGTCCCTCCCCGGGACTACACTACGAGCAGTACTTC
NA,TRBV11-2,NA,TRBJ2-1,CASSSLGGDIEQFF,TGTGCCAGCAGCTCCTTAGGCGGGGACATTGAGCAGTTCTTC
TRBD1,TRBV6-4,NA,TRBJ1-2,CASSEGTAPNYGYTF,TGTGCCAGCAGTGAGGGGACAGCTCCTAACTATGGCTACACCTTC
NA,TRBV6-6,once,TRBJ1-2,CASSYNGTDYGYTF,TGTGCCAGCAGTTATAACGGGACGGACTATGGCTACACCTTC
NA,TRBV6-5,NA,TRBJ1-3,CASSYGDSGNTIYF,TGTGCCAGCAGTTACGGGGACTCTGGAAACACCATATATTTT
TRBD1,TRBV11-3,NA,TRBJ2-7,CASSLTGENEQYF,TGTGCCAGCAGCTTAACAGGGGAGAACGAGCAGTACTTC
NA,TRBV12-5,NA,TRBJ2-5,CASGFGGFQQEETQYF,TGTGCTAGTGGTTTCGGCGGGTTCCAGCAGGAAGAGACCCAGTACTTC
NA,TRBV30,once,TRBJ2-7,CAWSEGLSGEQYF,TGTGCCTGGAGTGAGGGGCTCAGTGGCGAGCAGTACTTC
TRBD1,TRBV12-5,NA,TRBJ2-7,CASAPVGQGVYEQYF,TGTGCTAGTGCCCCGGTGGGACAGGGGGTCTACGAGCAGTACTTC
NA,TRBV9,NA,TRBJ2-5,CASSAPQGEGETQYF,TGTGCCAGCAGCGCCCCACAGGGGGAGGGGGAGACCCAGTACTTC
NA,TRBV5-1,NA,TRBJ2-2,CASSLGAYTGELFF,TGCGCCAGCAGCTTAGGGGCCTACACCGGGGAGCTGTTTTTT